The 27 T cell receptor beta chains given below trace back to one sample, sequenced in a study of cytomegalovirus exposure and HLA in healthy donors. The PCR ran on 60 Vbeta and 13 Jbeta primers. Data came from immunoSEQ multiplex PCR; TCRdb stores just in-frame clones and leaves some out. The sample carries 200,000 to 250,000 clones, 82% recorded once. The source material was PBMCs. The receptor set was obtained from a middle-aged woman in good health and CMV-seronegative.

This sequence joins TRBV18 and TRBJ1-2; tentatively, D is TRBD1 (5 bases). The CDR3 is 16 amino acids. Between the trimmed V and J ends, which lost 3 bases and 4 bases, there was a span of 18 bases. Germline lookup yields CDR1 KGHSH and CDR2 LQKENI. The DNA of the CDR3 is TGTGCCAGCTCACCCCGTGCGGGGCGACTAACCTATGGCTACACCTTC. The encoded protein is CASSPRAGRLTYGYTF.

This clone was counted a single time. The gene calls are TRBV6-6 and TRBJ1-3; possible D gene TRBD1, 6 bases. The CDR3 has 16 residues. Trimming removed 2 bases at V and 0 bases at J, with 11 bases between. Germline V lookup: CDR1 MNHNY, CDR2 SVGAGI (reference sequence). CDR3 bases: TGTGCCAGCAGTTACCCGACAGGCCTCTCTGGAAACACCATATATTTT. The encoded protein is CASSYPTGLSGNTIYF.

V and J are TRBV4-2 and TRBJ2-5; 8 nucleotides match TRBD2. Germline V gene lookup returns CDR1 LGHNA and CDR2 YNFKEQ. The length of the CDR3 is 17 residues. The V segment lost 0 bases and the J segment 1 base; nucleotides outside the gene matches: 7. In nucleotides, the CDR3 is TGTGCCAGCAGCCAAGAACCCGCGGGAGGCTTCCAAGAGACCCAGTACTTC. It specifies CASSQEPAGGFQETQYF.

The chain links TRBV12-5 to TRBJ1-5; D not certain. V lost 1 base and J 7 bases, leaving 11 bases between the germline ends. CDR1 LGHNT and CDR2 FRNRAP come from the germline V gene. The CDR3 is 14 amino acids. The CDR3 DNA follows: TGTGCTAGTGGTTTGGAGGCGGGTGGCCAGCCCCAGCATTTT. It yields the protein CASGLEAGGQPQHF.

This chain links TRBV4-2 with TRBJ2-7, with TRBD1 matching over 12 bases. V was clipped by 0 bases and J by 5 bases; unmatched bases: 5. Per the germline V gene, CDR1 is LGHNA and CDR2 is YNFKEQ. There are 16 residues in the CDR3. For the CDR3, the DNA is TGTGCCAGCAGCCAAGATCTGGGACAGGGGGCGAACGAGCAGTACTTC. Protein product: CASSQDLGQGANEQYF.

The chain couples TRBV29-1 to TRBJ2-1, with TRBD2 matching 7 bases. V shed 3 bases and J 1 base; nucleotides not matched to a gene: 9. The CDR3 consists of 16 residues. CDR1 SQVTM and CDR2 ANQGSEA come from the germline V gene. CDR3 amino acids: CSVEGGGGRSYNEQFF. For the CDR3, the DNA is TGCAGCGTTGAGGGGGGGGGAGGGAGATCCTACAATGAGCAGTTCTTC.

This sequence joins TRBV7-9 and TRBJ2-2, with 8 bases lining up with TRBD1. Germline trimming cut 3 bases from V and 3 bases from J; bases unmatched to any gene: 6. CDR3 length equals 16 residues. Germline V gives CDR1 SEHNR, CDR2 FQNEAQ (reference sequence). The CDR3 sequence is CASSFKGTGDTGELFF. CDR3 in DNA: TGTGCCAGCAGCTTTAAGGGGACAGGAGACACCGGGGAGCTGTTTTTT.

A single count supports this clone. CDR3 DNA sequence: TGTGCCAGCGTCGCCGGGACAGGGGAGAAAGGCTACACCTTC. It yields the protein CASVAGTGEKGYTF. The rearrangement uses TRBV2 and TRBJ1-2; TRBD1 matches at 10 bases. J lost 8 bases, V lost 8 bases, and 11 bases had no gene match. CDR3 length: 14 amino acids. Germline CDR1 and CDR2: SNHLY and FYNNEI. The full variable domain, rest sourced from reference TRBV2 and TRBJ1-2, is EPEVTQTPSHQVTQMGQEVILRCVPISNHLYFYWYRQILGQKVEFLVSFYNNEISEKSEIFDDQFSVERPDGSNFTLKIRSTKLEDSAMYFCASVAGTGEKGYTFGSGTRLTVV.

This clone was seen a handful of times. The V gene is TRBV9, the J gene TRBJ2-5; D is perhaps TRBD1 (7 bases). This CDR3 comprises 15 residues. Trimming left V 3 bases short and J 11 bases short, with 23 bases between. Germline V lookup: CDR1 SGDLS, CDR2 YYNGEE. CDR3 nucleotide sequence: TGTGCCAGCAGCGCCCGGGACAGCGTCCCTCGGGAGCAGTACTTC. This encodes CASSARDSVPREQYF.

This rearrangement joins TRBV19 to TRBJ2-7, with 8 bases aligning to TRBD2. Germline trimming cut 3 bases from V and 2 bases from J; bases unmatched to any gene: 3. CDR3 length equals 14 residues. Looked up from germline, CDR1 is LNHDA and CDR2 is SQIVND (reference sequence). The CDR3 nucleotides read TGTGCCAGTAGTATCGAGCGGGGGACCTACGAGCAGTACTTC. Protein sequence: CASSIERGTYEQYF. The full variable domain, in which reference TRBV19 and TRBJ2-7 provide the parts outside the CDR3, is DGGITQSPKYLFRKEGQNVTLSCEQNLNHDAMYWYRQDPGQGLRLIYYSQIVNDFQKGDIAEGYSVSREKKESFPLTVTSAQKNPTAFYLCASSIERGTYEQYFGPGTRLTVT.

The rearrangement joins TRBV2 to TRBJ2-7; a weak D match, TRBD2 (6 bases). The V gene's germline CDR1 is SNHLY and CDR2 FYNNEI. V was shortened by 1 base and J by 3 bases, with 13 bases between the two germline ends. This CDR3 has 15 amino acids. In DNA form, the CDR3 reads TGTGCCAGCAGTGAAGGAGGCGGGACTTTCTACGAGCAGTACTTC. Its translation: CASSEGGGTFYEQYF.

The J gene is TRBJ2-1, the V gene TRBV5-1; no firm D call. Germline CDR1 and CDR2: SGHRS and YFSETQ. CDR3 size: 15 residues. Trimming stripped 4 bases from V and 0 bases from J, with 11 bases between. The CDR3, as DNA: TGCGCCAGCAGCCTGAGAGTTAGCTCCTACAATGAGCAGTTCTTC. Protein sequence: CASSLRVSSYNEQFF.

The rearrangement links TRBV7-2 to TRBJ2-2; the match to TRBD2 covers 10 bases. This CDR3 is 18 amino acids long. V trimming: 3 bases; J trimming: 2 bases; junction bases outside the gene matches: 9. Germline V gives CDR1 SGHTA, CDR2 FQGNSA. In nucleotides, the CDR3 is TGTGCCAGCAGCTTGCTGCTAGCGGGAGCTACCAACACCGGGGAGCTGTTTTTT. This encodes CASSLLLAGATNTGELFF.

In DNA form, the CDR3 reads TGTGCCAGCAGCAACTACGGGGGGCGATCTAACTATGGCTACACCTTC. This gives the protein CASSNYGGRSNYGYTF. This sequence joins TRBV28 and TRBJ1-2; a possible D gene is TRBD1 (6 bases). The CDR3 extends over 16 amino acids. V shed 6 bases and J shed 0 bases, with 17 bases lying between them. Germline loops: CDR1 MDHEN, CDR2 SYDVKM.

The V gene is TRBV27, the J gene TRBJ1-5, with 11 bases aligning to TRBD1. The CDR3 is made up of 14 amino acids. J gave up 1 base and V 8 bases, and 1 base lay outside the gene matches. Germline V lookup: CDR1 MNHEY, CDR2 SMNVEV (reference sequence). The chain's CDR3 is CASGDRGSNQPQHF. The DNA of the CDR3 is TGTGCCAGCGGGGACAGGGGGAGCAATCAGCCCCAGCATTTT.

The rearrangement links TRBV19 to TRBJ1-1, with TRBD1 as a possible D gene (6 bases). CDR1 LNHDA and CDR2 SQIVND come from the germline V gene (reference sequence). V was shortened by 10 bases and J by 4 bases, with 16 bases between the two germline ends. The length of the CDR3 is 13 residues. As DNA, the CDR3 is TGTGCCATCAGCAGGGGATGGAGCACTGAAGCTTTCTTT. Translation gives CAISRGWSTEAFF. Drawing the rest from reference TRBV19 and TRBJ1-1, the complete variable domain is DGGITQSPKYLFRKEGQNVTLSCEQNLNHDAMYWYRQDPGQGLRLIYYSQIVNDFQKGDIAEGYSVSREKKESFPLTVTSAQKNPTAFYLCAISRGWSTEAFFGQGTRLTVV.

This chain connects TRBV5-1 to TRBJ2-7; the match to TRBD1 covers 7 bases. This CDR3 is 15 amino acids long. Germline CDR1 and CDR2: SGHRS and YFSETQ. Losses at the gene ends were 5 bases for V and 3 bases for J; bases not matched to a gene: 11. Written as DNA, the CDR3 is TGCGCCAGCAGGCGTTTTGGACAGGACGTCTACGAGCAGTACTTC. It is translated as CASRRFGQDVYEQYF.

CDR3 region: CASRVPGLAGYNEQFF. In DNA form, the CDR3 reads TGCGCCAGCAGGGTTCCGGGACTAGCGGGCTACAATGAGCAGTTCTTC. The chain couples TRBV5-1 to TRBJ2-1; 12 nucleotides line up with TRBD2. The V and J ends lost 5 bases and 3 bases, in that order; junction bases with no gene match: 6. Germline-derived CDR1 and CDR2 are SGHRS and YFSETQ. The CDR3 covers 16 residues.

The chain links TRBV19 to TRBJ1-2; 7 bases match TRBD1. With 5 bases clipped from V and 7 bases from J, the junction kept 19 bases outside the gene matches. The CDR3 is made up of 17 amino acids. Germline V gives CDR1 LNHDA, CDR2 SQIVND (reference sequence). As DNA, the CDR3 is TGTGCCAGTAGTTTAGGACAGGAGGTCCCTTTAATTGGTGGCTACACCTTC. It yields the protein CASSLGQEVPLIGGYTF.

This CDR3 is CASSQATGFNEKLFF. The CDR3 DNA is TGTGCCAGCAGCCAGGCCACAGGGTTTAATGAAAAACTGTTTTTT. This sequence joins TRBV7-6 and TRBJ1-4; D perhaps matches TRBD1 (6 bases). The V end lost 5 bases, the J end lost 4 bases, and 14 bases lay between the germline ends. Germline V gene lookup returns CDR1 SGHVS and CDR2 FNYEAQ. CDR3 length equals 15 residues.

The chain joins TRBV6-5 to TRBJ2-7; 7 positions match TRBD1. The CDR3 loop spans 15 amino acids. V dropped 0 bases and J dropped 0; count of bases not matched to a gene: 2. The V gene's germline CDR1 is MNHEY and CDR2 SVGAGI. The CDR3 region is CASSYSTGRSYEQYF. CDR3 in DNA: TGTGCCAGCAGTTACTCGACAGGGCGCTCCTACGAGCAGTACTTC.

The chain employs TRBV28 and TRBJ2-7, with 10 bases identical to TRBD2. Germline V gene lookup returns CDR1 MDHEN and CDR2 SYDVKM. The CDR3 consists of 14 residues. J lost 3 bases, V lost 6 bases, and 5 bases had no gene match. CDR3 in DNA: TGTGCCAGCAGGCCCGGACTAGCGGTCTACGAGCAGTACTTC. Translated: CASRPGLAVYEQYF.

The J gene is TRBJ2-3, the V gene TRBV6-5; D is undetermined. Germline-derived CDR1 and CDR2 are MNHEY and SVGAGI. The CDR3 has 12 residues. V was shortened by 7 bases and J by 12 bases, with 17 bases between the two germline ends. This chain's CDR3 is CASKAPGGRQYF. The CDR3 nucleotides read TGTGCCAGCAAGGCTCCCGGCGGCCGACAGTATTTT.

CDR3 loop: CASSPWGSGYQETQYF. The CDR3 DNA sequence: TGTGCCAGCAGCCCATGGGGTAGCGGGTACCAAGAGACCCAGTACTTC. This chain links TRBV7-8 with TRBJ2-5; 7 nucleotides line up with TRBD2. The V segment lost 5 bases and the J segment 0 bases; nucleotides outside the gene matches: 9. Germline CDR1 is SGHVS and CDR2 is FQNEAQ. This CDR3 comprises 16 residues. Looking up the rest from reference TRBV7-8 and TRBJ2-5 gives the full variable domain: GAGVSQSPRYKVAKRGQDVALRCDPISGHVSLFWYQQALGQGPEFLTYFQNEAQLDKSGLPSDRFFAERPEGSVSTLKIQRTQQEDSAVYLCASSPWGSGYQETQYFGPGTRLLVL.

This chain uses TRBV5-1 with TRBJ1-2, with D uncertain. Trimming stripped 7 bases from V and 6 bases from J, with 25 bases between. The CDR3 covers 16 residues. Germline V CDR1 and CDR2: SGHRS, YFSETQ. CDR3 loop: CASGRDMIRVGDGYTF. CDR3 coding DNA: TGCGCCAGCGGGAGAGATATGATAAGGGTCGGTGATGGCTACACCTTC.

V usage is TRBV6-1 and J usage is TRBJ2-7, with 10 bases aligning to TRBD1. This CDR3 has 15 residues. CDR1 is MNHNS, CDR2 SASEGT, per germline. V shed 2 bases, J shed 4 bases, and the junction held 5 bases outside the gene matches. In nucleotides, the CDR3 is TGTGCCAGCAGTGAAAGACAGGGGGCTCCATACGAGCAGTACTTC. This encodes CASSERQGAPYEQYF.

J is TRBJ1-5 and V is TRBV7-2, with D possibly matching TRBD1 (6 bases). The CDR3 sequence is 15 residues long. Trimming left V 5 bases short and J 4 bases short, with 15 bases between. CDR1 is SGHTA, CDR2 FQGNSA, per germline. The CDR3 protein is CASSGGTGRNQPQHF. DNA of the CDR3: TGTGCCAGCAGCGGTGGAACAGGGAGAAATCAGCCCCAGCATTTT.